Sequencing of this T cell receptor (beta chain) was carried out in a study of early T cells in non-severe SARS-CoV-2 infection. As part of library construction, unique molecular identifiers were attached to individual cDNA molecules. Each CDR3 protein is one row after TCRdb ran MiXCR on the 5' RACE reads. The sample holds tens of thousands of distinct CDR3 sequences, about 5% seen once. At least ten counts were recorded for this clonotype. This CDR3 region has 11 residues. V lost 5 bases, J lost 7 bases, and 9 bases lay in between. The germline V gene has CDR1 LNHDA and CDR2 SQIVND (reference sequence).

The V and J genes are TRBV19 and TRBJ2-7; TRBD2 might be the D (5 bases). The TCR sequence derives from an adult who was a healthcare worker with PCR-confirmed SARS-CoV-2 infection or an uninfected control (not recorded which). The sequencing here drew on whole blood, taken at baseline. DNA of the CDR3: TGTGCCAGTAGTTCGGGGTTGGAGCAGTACTTC. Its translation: CASSSGLEQYF.